The entry that follows covers one TCR beta chain sequence. This sample stems from a study of cytomegalovirus exposure and HLA in healthy donors. 13 Jbeta primers and 60 Vbeta primers were used for the PCR. Generated by immunoSEQ multiplex PCR, the TCRdb table keeps only in-frame clones and is missing some. The sample has some 180,000 clones, over 75% seen once. Sequencing was carried out using PBMCs. The receptor was derived from a male donor in good health and CMV-seronegative.

Here the CDR3 DNA reads TGTGCCAGCAGTTACTCCGACAGCTTGCTAGGCTACACCTTC. This translates into CASSYSDSLLGYTF. The rearrangement uses TRBV6-6 and TRBJ1-2; weak D call: TRBD1 (5 bases). The CDR3 loop spans 14 amino acids. The V gene lost 0 bases and the J gene lost 8 bases, with 13 bases spanning the gap. Germline CDR1 reads MNHNY; CDR2 reads SVGAGI (reference sequence).